The subject of this entry is one T cell receptor (beta chain). The antigen is undetermined. The data were obtained in a study of cytomegalovirus exposure and HLA in healthy donors. The overall study: Counted in an early data release were tens of millions of unique TCRs from HLA-typed donors. Study findings and constraints: Earlier analysis looked at TCR beta V segments, and most were productive about 90% or about 30% of the time. Relative to the approximately 630-donor mean, N-insertions were reportedly fewer in an Asian-associated ancestry cluster in a later analysis.

This CDR3 spans 15 amino acids. Trimming removed 6 bases from V and 4 bases from J, with 18 bases in between. The germline V gene has CDR1 MNHNS and CDR2 SASEGT. Use of 60 Vbeta and 13 Jbeta primers characterized the PCR. Libraries were prepared by immunoSEQ multiplex PCR; TCRdb keeps only in-frame clonotypes and omits some of them. The sample has about 190,000 clones; around 77% are singletons. The material sequenced was PBMCs. The rearrangement links TRBV6-1 to TRBJ1-1; D not resolved. This TCR derives from a woman aged 18-30 years in good health and CMV-seronegative. The CDR3 protein is CASSPWEGVSTEAFF. The CDR3 nucleotides are TGTGCCAGCAGCCCTTGGGAGGGCGTGAGCACTGAAGCTTTCTTT.